This TCR beta chain was profiled in a study of T cell responses to AZD1222 COVID-19 vaccine. Study-wide results and caveats: Baseline seropositives among AZD1222 recipients totaled only six or seven.

TCRdb's copy holds only in-frame clones and misses some; the assay was immunoSEQ multiplex PCR. Here the sample spans 150,000 to 200,000 clones, 91% being singletons. This clone was seen only once. What it recognizes is unknown. Looked up from germline, CDR1 is LGHNA and CDR2 is YSLEER. Between the trimmed V and J ends, which lost 0 bases and 1 base, there was a span of 9 bases. CDR3 length: 15 amino acids. This receptor was obtained from an adult who received the AZD1222 COVID-19 vaccine. The chain links TRBV4-3 to TRBJ1-1; a weak D match, TRBD1 (5 bases). Sequenced material: peripheral blood, taken 28 days after the second AZD1222 dose. The CDR3: CASSQDGTGNTEAFF. The DNA of the CDR3 is TGCGCCAGCAGCCAAGATGGGACGGGGAACACTGAAGCTTTCTTT.